The 25 T cell receptor beta chains in this list originate from one sample, sequenced in a study of T and B cells in COVID-19 patients. TRB was amplified from about 240-490 ng of blood genomic DNA. Multiplex PCR with BIOMED2 TRB-A/B primer pools amplified TRB rearrangements. Each CDR3 protein is one row after TCRdb ran MiXCR on the multiplex PCR reads. The data contain around 5,700 distinct CDR3 sequences, 27% of them seen just once; the ten biggest clones take up about 15%. Specimen: blood. Receptor source: a human donor with active COVID-19.

Turning to this clonotype: It may be a read error: a sequence one base away is much more abundant. CDR3 DNA: TGTGCCATCAGTGAGTCGGGGACAGGGGGCATTCAGCCCCAGCATTTT. As protein: CAISESGTGGIQPQHF. The chain combines TRBV10-3 with TRBJ1-5; 12 bases are shared with TRBD1. Germline CDR1 and CDR2: ENHRY and SYGVKD. CDR3 length: 16 residues. Losses at the gene ends were 0 bases for V and 6 bases for J; bases not matched to a gene: 3.

By share, this clonotype ranks as medium-sized. The J gene is TRBJ2-2, the V gene TRBV12-3 or TRBV12-4; no reliable D call. The CDR3 consists of 15 residues. V was cut by 5 bases and J by 3 bases, with 13 bases left in between. The DNA of the CDR3 is TGTGCCAGCAGTGGTCAGAATTGGGACACCGGGGAGCTGTTTTTT. Residues: CASSGQNWDTGELFF.

CDR3 residues: CASSIRGGLADTQYF. The CDR3 region has the DNA TGTGCCAGTAGTATTCGGGGAGGGTTGGCAGATACGCAGTATTTT. The chain combines TRBV19 with TRBJ2-3; 7 bases line up with TRBD2. The trim removed 3 bases at V and 4 bases at J, leaving 7 bases unmatched. Germline CDR1 and CDR2: LNHDA and SQIVND (reference sequence). CDR3 length equals 15 residues.

This clonotype rates as medium-sized. The chain is built from TRBV27 and TRBJ2-7; 7 bases map to TRBD1. Trimming cost V 5 bases and J 5 bases; bases outside gene matches: 3. Germline V CDR1 and CDR2: MNHEY, SMNVEV (reference sequence). This CDR3 region has 12 residues. The CDR3: CASSRQGNEQYF. The CDR3 DNA follows: TGTGCCAGCAGTCGACAGGGCAACGAGCAGTACTTC.

Comments on this clonotype: A read error may explain this, as a much larger clone is one base away. The chain is built from TRBV24-1 and TRBJ2-3; TRBD1 matches at 7 bases. In germline, CDR1 is KGHDR, CDR2 SFDVKD. This CDR3 spans 17 amino acids. The CDR3 sequence: CATSDPAPQGGTDAQYF. CDR3 nucleotide sequence: TGTGCCACCAGTGACCCGGCCCCGCAAGGGGGCACAGATGCGCAGTATTTT.

The genes are TRBV7-9 and TRBJ2-7; 9 bases map to TRBD2. The CDR3 length is 14 residues. The V gene's germline CDR1 is SEHNR and CDR2 FQNEAQ (reference sequence). Unmatched junction bases numbered 7, after V lost 5 bases and J lost 5 bases. The CDR3 is CASSRGREGDEQYF. The CDR3 nucleotides are TGTGCCAGCAGCCGCGGGCGGGAGGGAGACGAGCAGTACTTC. The full variable domain, its missing parts supplied by reference TRBV7-9 and TRBJ2-7, is DTGVSQNPRHKITKRGQNVTFRCDPISEHNRLYWYRQTLGQGPEFLTYFQNEAQLEKSRLLSDRFSAERPKGSFSTLEIQRTEQGDSAMYLCASSRGREGDEQYFGPGTRLTVT.

In this sample, this clonotype is medium-sized. The V gene is TRBV7-6, the J gene TRBJ2-1; no definite D call. Trimming cost V 1 base and J 7 bases, with 11 bases left between them. This CDR3 spans 14 amino acids. CDR1 and CDR2 from the germline V gene are SGHVS and FNYEAQ. The CDR3 spells CASSLVPLYNEQFF. The CDR3 DNA is TGTGCCAGCAGCTTAGTTCCCCTCTATAATGAGCAGTTCTTC. The full variable domain, its missing parts supplied by reference TRBV7-6 and TRBJ2-1, is GAGVSQSPRYKVTKRGQDVALRCDPISGHVSLYWYRQALGQGPEFLTYFNYEAQQDKSGLPNDRFSAERPEGSISTLTIQRTEQRDSAMYRCASSLVPLYNEQFFGPGTRLTVL.

By proportion, this clonotype is medium-sized. V and J are TRBV19 and TRBJ2-1; TRBD2 agrees at 13 bases. CDR3 length equals 17 residues. CDR1 is LNHDA and CDR2 is SQIVND in the germline V gene (reference sequence). V lost 10 bases and J lost 7; bases outside the gene matches: 16. The CDR3 sequence: CATKPGTSGALWNEQFF. The CDR3 coding sequence is TGTGCCACCAAGCCAGGGACTAGCGGGGCCCTGTGGAATGAGCAGTTCTTC.

The CDR3 DNA follows: TGCAGTGCCCGAAACAGGGAGGGCTATGGCTACACCTTC. The encoded protein is CSARNREGYGYTF. The V call is TRBV20-1, the J call TRBJ1-2; a possible D gene is TRBD1 (6 bases). V was clipped by 6 bases and J by 4 bases, with 15 bases between them. The germline V gene has CDR1 DFQATT and CDR2 SNEGSKA (reference sequence). The CDR3 length is 13 residues.

J is TRBJ2-2 and V is TRBV29-1; D possibly corresponds to TRBD1 (7 bases). CDR1 and CDR2 from the germline V gene are SQVTM and ANQGSEA. Trimming shortened V by 3 bases and J by 7 bases, and 18 bases separated the two germline ends. This CDR3 region has 15 residues. CDR3 in amino acids: CSVEGRGDFRGELFF. CDR3 coding DNA: TGCAGCGTTGAGGGCAGGGGGGACTTTCGCGGGGAGCTGTTTTTT.

This clonotype turned up a few times. This rearrangement joins TRBV28 to TRBJ2-3; unclear D gene. V gave up 3 bases and J gave up 5 bases, with 9 bases separating them. Germline CDR1 is MDHEN and CDR2 is SYDVKM. This CDR3 is 13 amino acids long. In nucleotides, the CDR3 is TGTGCCAGCAGTTTTACCTCCGTAGATACGCAGTATTTT. It codes for CASSFTSVDTQYF.

V and J are TRBV7-2 and TRBJ1-1; 10 nucleotides match TRBD1. V lost 5 bases, J lost 2 bases, and 2 bases stayed unmatched. Germline V gives CDR1 SGHTA, CDR2 FQGNSA. The CDR3 consists of 14 residues. The CDR3 region has the DNA TGTGCCAGCAGCCGGGACAGGGGTAACACTGAAGCTTTCTTT. This encodes CASSRDRGNTEAFF.

To note about this clonotype: This clone may be a read error of a much larger clone one base away. In DNA, the CDR3 is TGTGTCAGCGGGCAGGGCCATGGCTACACCTTC. Its protein product is CVSGQGHGYTF. J is TRBJ1-2 and V is TRBV27, with D possibly being TRBD1 (5 bases). The CDR3 is made up of 11 amino acids. From germline, CDR1 is MNHEY and CDR2 SMNVEV (reference sequence).

By sample fraction, this clonotype is medium-sized. CDR3 in amino acids: CASSLTLAVSSYEQYF. CDR3 coding DNA: TGTGCCAGCAGTTTGACACTAGCGGTGTCCTCCTACGAGCAGTACTTC. The gene calls are TRBV5-6 and TRBJ2-7; 8 bases align to TRBD2. CDR1 and CDR2 from the germline V gene are SGHDT and YYEEEE. The CDR3 has 16 residues. Germline trimming cut 5 bases from V and 0 bases from J; bases unmatched to any gene: 10.

The chain recombines TRBV12-3 or TRBV12-4 with TRBJ2-7; TRBD1 agrees at 8 bases. The CDR3 extends over 14 amino acids. V trimming: 6 bases; J trimming: 9 bases; junction bases outside the gene matches: 13. The CDR3, as DNA: TGTGCCAGCAGGGAGACCGGGACAGGATTCACGCAGTACTTC. Translated: CASRETGTGFTQYF.

This clonotype is labeled medium-sized (0.01 to 0.1%). The V and J genes are TRBV5-6 and TRBJ2-7; TRBD2 is a possible D gene (5 bases). The CDR3 totals 17 residues. CDR1 is SGHDT and CDR2 is YYEEEE in the germline V gene. The germline V and J ends were trimmed by 0 bases and 8 bases, with 24 bases remaining between them. CDR3 loop: CASSLGRSGRLRLKQYF. As DNA, the CDR3 is TGTGCCAGCAGCTTGGGGAGGAGTGGGCGGCTAAGGTTGAAGCAGTACTTC.

V is TRBV14 and J is TRBJ1-6; no reliable D call. The CDR3 loop spans 13 amino acids. V lost 3 bases to trimming and J lost 8 bases, with 8 bases between them. Germline lookup yields CDR1 SGHDN and CDR2 FVKESK. The CDR3 region is CASSQGSHSPLHF. The CDR3, as DNA: TGTGCCAGCAGCCAGGGGTCCCATTCACCCCTCCACTTT.

This clonotype was observed a few times. The chain couples TRBV4-3 to TRBJ2-1; 7 nucleotides match TRBD2. V shed 1 base, J shed 6 bases, and the junction held 3 bases outside the gene matches. Germline V gene sequence: CDR1 LGHNA, CDR2 YSLEER. The CDR3 has 14 residues. CDR3 in DNA: TGCGCCAGCAGCCAAGCGGGAGGTTTCAATGAGCAGTTCTTC. The encoded protein is CASSQAGGFNEQFF.

By its share, this clonotype is medium-sized. V is TRBV11-3 and J is TRBJ2-3; 10 bases align to TRBD2. Germline V gives CDR1 SGHNT, CDR2 YENEEA. This CDR3 is 15 amino acids long. J gave up 3 bases and V 5 bases, and 5 bases lay outside the gene matches. The CDR3 region is CASSQGLAETDTQYF. DNA for the CDR3: TGTGCCAGCAGCCAAGGACTAGCGGAAACAGATACGCAGTATTTT.

This clonotype qualifies as medium-sized (0.01 to 0.1%). The rearrangement joins TRBV5-5 to TRBJ1-6, with D possibly TRBD1 on 5 matching bases. The CDR3 is 17 amino acids. The germline V gene encodes CDR1 SGHKS and CDR2 YYEKEE (reference sequence). V lost 4 bases and J 7 bases, leaving 21 bases between the germline ends. As DNA, the CDR3 is TGTGCCAGCAGCCCACGGGACCCACTATCGGGCAATTCACCCCTCCACTTT. Protein: CASSPRDPLSGNSPLHF.

This clonotype was counted only a few times. The rearrangement links TRBV11-3 to TRBJ2-7, with 7 bases that match TRBD1. The germline CDR1 and CDR2 sequences are SGHNT and YENEEA. There are 13 residues in the CDR3. J was trimmed by 3 bases and V by 3 bases; bases with no gene match: 2. DNA for the CDR3: TGTGCCAGCAGCTTCGACAGGGACTACGAGCAGTACTTC. This sequence encodes CASSFDRDYEQYF. The entire variable domain, with the rest obtained from reference TRBV11-3 and TRBJ2-7, is as follows: EAGVVQSPRYKIIEKKQPVAFWCNPISGHNTLYWYLQNLGQGPELLIRYENEEAVDDSQLPKDRFSAERLKGVDSTLKIQPAELGDSAVYLCASSFDRDYEQYFGPGTRLTVT.

By sample share, this clonotype is medium-sized (0.01 to 0.1%). The rearrangement links TRBV6-1 to TRBJ2-2; 10 nucleotides align to TRBD2. J lost 6 bases, V lost 2 bases, and 6 bases had no gene match. The germline V gene encodes CDR1 MNHNS and CDR2 SASEGT. This CDR3 is built from 16 residues. The CDR3 DNA sequence: TGTGCCAGCAGTGAACCCCTAGCGGGAGCGGCCGGGGAGCTGTTTTTT. Its protein product is CASSEPLAGAAGELFF.

By share of the sample, this clonotype is medium-sized. The gene calls are TRBV29-1 and TRBJ2-5; D possibly corresponds to TRBD2 (7 bases). There are 13 residues in the CDR3. Per the germline V gene, CDR1 is SQVTM and CDR2 is ANQGSEA. Trimming pared 8 bases from V and 9 bases from J, leaving 22 bases between. The chain's CDR3 is CSFRGGSWGAQYF. Written as DNA, the CDR3 is TGCAGCTTTAGGGGGGGGTCATGGGGGGCCCAGTACTTC.

The chain couples TRBV7-2 to TRBJ1-5; 11 bases agree with TRBD1. Germline V gene sequence: CDR1 SGHTA, CDR2 FQGNSA. The V and J ends lost 1 base and 2 bases, in that order; junction bases with no gene match: 4. The CDR3 has 17 amino acids. The CDR3 DNA reads TGTGCCAGCAGCTTAGGGGGACAGGGGGTTCGCAATCAGCCCCAGCATTTT. It yields the protein CASSLGGQGVRNQPQHF.

The sample holds many counts of this clonotype. CDR3 nucleotides: TGTGCCACCAGTGATTTGCATGATTGGGGGATAGGGACCGGGGAGCTGTTTTTT. It yields the protein CATSDLHDWGIGTGELFF. This rearrangement joins TRBV24-1 to TRBJ2-2; TRBD1 or TRBD2 may be the D gene (5 bases each). Germline loops: CDR1 KGHDR, CDR2 SFDVKD. This CDR3 contains 18 residues. V lost 0 bases and J lost 5, with 18 bases in between.